The table lists the clone carrying this TCR beta chain with many counts. The target antigen is unknown. Cyclophosphamide on days +3 and +4 followed busulfan-fludarabine conditioning and a marrow graft. The entry originates in a study of T cells after posttransplantation cyclophosphamide. Study-level findings and limits: Recipient CMV seropositivity and CMV reactivation strongly tracked TRB clonality. Blood and skin or GI T cell repertoires showed limited TRB overlap.

The CDR3 length is 16 residues. V shed 2 bases, J shed 6 bases, and the junction held 13 bases outside the gene matches. Germline V lookup: CDR1 MGHRA, CDR2 YSYEKL. Libraries were prepared by immunoSEQ multiplex PCR; TCRdb keeps only in-frame clonotypes and omits some of them. Altogether approximately 10,000 clones were found in the sample, and no singletons occur. The chain uses TRBV4-1 and TRBJ2-7; 7 positions match TRBD1. The sequencing used PBMCs, collected after allogeneic stem cell transplant with posttransplant cyclophosphamide. The TCR was taken from a female patient in her thirties or forties who received an allogeneic stem cell transplant from a related donor, was CMV-positive, and had no GVHD. Some T cells may have come from the graft donor. The chain's CDR3 is CASSQNRDSDVSEQYF. CDR3 DNA: TGCGCCAGCAGCCAAAACCGGGACAGCGACGTCTCCGAGCAGTACTTC.